The clone carrying this T cell receptor beta chain appeared many times. Its antigen remains unidentified. The sample is drawn from a study of identical twins. Study observations and caveats: Beta clonotypes that were abundant in cord blood contained fewer insertions, a pattern absent from memory repertoires. Out-of-frame alpha sequences shared between twins exhibited an excess of low generation probability.

TCRdb reanalysed the 5' RACE reads using MiXCR and keeps one entry per CDR3 protein. The sample shows approximately 260,000 distinct CDR3 sequences, over 12% of them seen only once. Germline V CDR1 and CDR2: DFQATT, SNEGSKA (reference sequence). Trimming shortened V by 1 base and J by 11 bases, and 8 bases separated the two germline ends. The CDR3 is 11 amino acids. The rearrangement links TRBV20-1 to TRBJ2-2; D gene unclear. The clonotype was recovered from a woman between 18 and 30 years old in good health. The source material was memory (CD45RO+) T cells sorted from blood. The CDR3 spells CSARGGPELFF. The CDR3 DNA follows: TGCAGTGCTAGAGGGGGTCCTGAGCTGTTTTTT.